The 27 T cell receptor beta chains in this list originate from one sample, sequenced in a study of blood T cell repertoires in COVID-19. Measured with immunoSEQ multiplex PCR; TCRdb has only the in-frame clones, and not every one. The data contain roughly 200,000 clones, 70% to 80% of them singletons. Source material: peripheral blood. These receptors originate from a woman aged 40 to 50 with COVID-19, enrolled during active disease.

The chain has TRBV14 and TRBJ2-7, with 10 positions matching TRBD2. The CDR3 contains 15 residues. CDR1 is SGHDN, CDR2 FVKESK, per germline. After removal of 4 bases from V and 0 bases from J, the junction contained 3 bases not matched to a gene. CDR3 DNA sequence: TGTGCCAGCAGCCGTAGCGGGGGGAGCTCCTACGAGCAGTACTTC. Protein product: CASSRSGGSSYEQYF.

The table lists this clone with a few counts. Written as DNA, the CDR3 is TGTGCCAGCAGCCTTTCGGGACGGGAGTGGTACAATGAGCAGTTCTTC. It codes for CASSLSGREWYNEQFF. This sequence joins TRBV7-9 and TRBJ2-1; D may be TRBD2 (6 bases). V lost 5 bases and J 4 bases, leaving 18 bases between the germline ends. The CDR3 has 16 amino acids. Looked up from germline, CDR1 is SEHNR and CDR2 is FQNEAQ (reference sequence).

The chain has TRBV10-3 and TRBJ2-2; TRBD2 is a possible D gene (6 bases). CDR3 length equals 13 residues. Trimming pared 11 bases from V and 2 bases from J, leaving 12 bases between. Germline CDR1 and CDR2: ENHRY and SYGVKD. This CDR3 is CASDAGNTGELFF. Written as DNA, the CDR3 is TGTGCCTCGGACGCGGGAAACACCGGGGAGCTGTTTTTT.

The chain carries TRBV24-1 and TRBJ2-7, with TRBD1 as a possible D gene (6 bases). Germline lookup yields CDR1 KGHDR and CDR2 SFDVKD. This CDR3 is 12 amino acids long. Between the trimmed V and J ends, which lost 4 bases and 7 bases, there was a span of 10 bases. CDR3 DNA: TGTGCCACCAGTGACAGGGGCGGTGAGCAGTACTTC. Translated, it gives CATSDRGGEQYF.

This clone was detected many times. The V and J genes are TRBV18 and TRBJ2-7, with D hard to call. The ends were cut back, 1 base at V and 5 bases at J, with 9 bases in the middle. Germline CDR1 and CDR2: KGHSH and LQKENI. The CDR3 is made up of 13 amino acids. The DNA for the CDR3 is TGTGCCAGCTCACCACACGCAGAGGACGAGCAGTACTTC. Its protein is CASSPHAEDEQYF.

As for this clone: Other DNA sequences in this specimen translate into the identical CDR3. The chain combines TRBV9 with TRBJ2-6, with TRBD1 as a possible D gene (5 bases). Germline loops: CDR1 SGDLS, CDR2 YYNGEE. The CDR3 loop spans 15 amino acids. V was pared by 0 bases and J by 1 base, with 5 bases between. The CDR3 DNA is TGTGCCAGCAGCGTAGCAGGGTCTGGGGCCAACGTCCTGACTTTC. Protein sequence: CASSVAGSGANVLTF.

This chain connects TRBV10-3 to TRBJ1-3; 9 nucleotides match TRBD1. This CDR3 is built from 15 residues. The germline gives CDR1 ENHRY, CDR2 SYGVKD. Trimming took 7 bases from V and 4 from J; bases not matched to a gene: 8. The CDR3 loop reads CAITRTGEKGNTIYF. CDR3 sequence (DNA): TGTGCCATCACTCGGACAGGGGAAAAAGGAAACACCATATATTTT.

The table lists this clone with a few counts. This chain joins TRBV6-1 and TRBJ1-2, with D unclear. CDR3 length: 12 residues. Germline V CDR1 and CDR2: MNHNS, SASEGT. Between the trimmed V and J ends, which lost 3 bases and 6 bases, there was a span of 8 bases. Here the CDR3 reads CASSERHNGYTF. The CDR3 nucleotides are TGTGCCAGCAGTGAGCGACATAATGGCTACACCTTC.

The CDR3 DNA reads as TGTGCCAGCAGTTATTTGCAGGGAAGGGCTGAAGCTTTCTTT. Residues: CASSYLQGRAEAFF. The V call is TRBV6-5, the J call TRBJ1-1; TRBD1 might be the D (5 bases). The germline V and J ends were trimmed by 3 bases and 6 bases, with 14 bases remaining between them. The CDR3 loop spans 14 amino acids. CDR1 MNHEY and CDR2 SVGAGI come from the germline V gene.

This chain links TRBV3-1 (or the pseudogene TRBV3-2) with TRBJ1-6, with 7 bases lining up with TRBD1. With V trimmed by 4 bases and J by 8 bases, 11 bases remained unmatched. This CDR3 is built from 16 residues. Germline V gene sequence: CDR1 LGHDT, CDR2 YNNKEL (reference sequence). The CDR3 loop reads CASSPQVGRGDSPLHF. The CDR3 region has the DNA TGTGCCAGCAGCCCCCAGGTTGGCAGGGGGGATTCACCCCTCCACTTT.

As to this clone: Other DNA variants within this sample encode the same CDR3. CDR3 sequence (DNA): TGTGCCAGCAGCCGGCTAGCGGGCGAGCAGTACTTC. As protein: CASSRLAGEQYF. The chain links TRBV4-2 to TRBJ2-7, with 8 bases lining up with TRBD2. V lost 4 bases to trimming and J lost 6 bases; unmatched junction nucleotides: 2. From germline, CDR1 is LGHNA and CDR2 YNFKEQ. This CDR3 is built from 12 residues.

The CDR3 protein is CASSQGSASGGQETQYF. The DNA for the CDR3 is TGTGCCAGCAGCCAAGGGAGCGCTAGCGGGGGCCAAGAGACCCAGTACTTC. V gene TRBV3-1 (or the pseudogene TRBV3-2) combines with J gene TRBJ2-5, with 10 bases aligning to TRBD2. This CDR3 is 17 amino acids long. Looked up from germline, CDR1 is LGHDT and CDR2 is YNNKEL (reference sequence). V trimming: 1 base; J trimming: 1 base; junction bases outside the gene matches: 6.

CDR3 sequence: CASSPGQPGNSPLHF. The CDR3 bases are TGTGCCAGCAGCCCGGGACAGCCAGGGAATTCACCCCTCCACTTT. This sequence joins TRBV9 and TRBJ1-6; 7 bases map to TRBD1. The CDR3 runs 15 residues. Per germline, CDR1 SGDLS and CDR2 YYNGEE. V dropped 4 bases and J dropped 7; count of bases not matched to a gene: 8.

This clone occurred once. The chain is built from TRBV11-2 and TRBJ1-1; D is unresolved. Looked up from germline, CDR1 is SGHAT and CDR2 is FQNNGV. V lost 1 base and J 4 bases, leaving 4 bases between the germline ends. The CDR3 sequence is 12 residues long. The CDR3 DNA reads as TGTGCCAGCAGCTTAGTCTCCACTGAAGCTTTCTTT. This codes for CASSLVSTEAFF.

This chain connects TRBV18 to TRBJ2-7; 9 bases map to TRBD1. Germline V CDR1 and CDR2: KGHSH, LQKENI. Unmatched junction bases numbered 6, after V lost 3 bases and J lost 9 bases. This CDR3 has 13 amino acids. The CDR3 coding sequence is TGTGCCAGCTCACCTGGGACAGGGCTAGGGCAGTACTTC. It is translated as CASSPGTGLGQYF. The full variable domain, in which reference TRBV18 and TRBJ2-7 provide the parts outside the CDR3, is NAGVMQNPRHLVRRRGQEARLRCSPMKGHSHVYWYRQLPEEGLKFMVYLQKENIIDESGMPKERFSAEFPKEGPSILRIQQVVRGDSAAYFCASSPGTGLGQYFGPGTRLTVT.

In DNA, the CDR3 is TGCAGTGCTAGTAATAGGGGACAGGGGTCACCCCTCCACTTT. Translation: CSASNRGQGSPLHF. This chain joins TRBV20-1 and TRBJ1-6, with 10 bases that match TRBD1. The CDR3 contains 14 residues. The germline V gene has CDR1 DFQATT and CDR2 SNEGSKA (reference sequence). V was pared by 3 bases and J by 10 bases, with 6 bases of the junction left unmatched.

V gene TRBV2 combines with J gene TRBJ2-4; TRBD2 agrees at 7 bases. Trimming cost V 5 bases and J 1 base; bases outside gene matches: 11. The CDR3 is 17 residues long. The germline gives CDR1 SNHLY, CDR2 FYNNEI. Here the CDR3 DNA reads TGTGCCAGCAGTCTGGGTCCGGGGGGTGTGGCCAAAAACATTCAGTACTTC. Its protein product is CASSLGPGGVAKNIQYF.

This chain uses TRBV28 with TRBJ1-2; 11 bases are shared with TRBD1. The CDR3 spans 13 residues. Germline V gene lookup returns CDR1 MDHEN and CDR2 SYDVKM. J gave up 2 bases and V 10 bases, and 3 bases lay outside the gene matches. The CDR3 bases are TGTGCCAACCGGGACAGGGGGAACTATGGCTACACCTTC. It codes for CANRDRGNYGYTF.

This clone showed up just a few times. The chain links TRBV11-2 to TRBJ2-7, with D uncertain. CDR1 SGHAT and CDR2 FQNNGV come from the germline V gene. V was trimmed by 5 bases and J by 3 bases, leaving 8 bases between them. This CDR3 region has 12 residues. In DNA, the CDR3 is TGTGCCAGCAGCCCTCGTTACTACGAGCAGTACTTC. Translating gives CASSPRYYEQYF.

This clone was found once. This sequence joins TRBV7-8 and TRBJ2-2; D possibly corresponds to TRBD1 (6 bases). CDR1 and CDR2 from the germline V gene are SGHVS and FQNEAQ. The CDR3 contains 15 residues. The V end lost 3 bases, the J end lost 5 bases, and 13 bases lay between the germline ends. CDR3 sequence reads: CASSFVGAGTGELFF. The CDR3 nucleotides read TGTGCCAGCAGCTTTGTGGGGGCTGGGACCGGGGAGCTGTTTTTT. Full variable domain (missing parts from reference TRBV7-8 and TRBJ2-2): GAGVSQSPRYKVAKRGQDVALRCDPISGHVSLFWYQQALGQGPEFLTYFQNEAQLDKSGLPSDRFFAERPEGSVSTLKIQRTQQEDSAVYLCASSFVGAGTGELFFGEGSRLTVL.

V is TRBV6-2 or TRBV6-3 and J is TRBJ1-2, with no clear D. The ends were cut back, 6 bases at V and 0 bases at J, with 14 bases in the middle. The CDR3 is made up of 15 amino acids. Looked up from germline, CDR1 is MNHEY and CDR2 is SVGEGT. For the CDR3, the DNA is TGTGCCAGCAGCAGCGGACGGAGCTCTAACTATGGCTACACCTTC. This gives the protein CASSSGRSSNYGYTF.

There are a few counts of this clone. This sequence joins TRBV27 and TRBJ2-2, with TRBD2 matching over 9 bases. The germline V gene encodes CDR1 MNHEY and CDR2 SMNVEV (reference sequence). Trimming removed 2 bases from V and 0 bases from J; junction bases left unmatched: 13. The CDR3 has 20 amino acids. As DNA, the CDR3 is TGTGCCAGCAGTTTAAACCCCCAGCGGGAGGCCCTTTCGAACACCGGGGAGCTGTTTTTT. Residues: CASSLNPQREALSNTGELFF.

The chain joins TRBV4-1 to TRBJ1-1; unclear D gene. Germline V gene data show CDR1 as MGHRA and CDR2 as YSYEKL. The CDR3 is made up of 12 amino acids. The germline V and J ends were trimmed by 2 bases and 2 bases, with 3 bases remaining between them. The DNA of the CDR3 is TGCGCCAGCAGCCAACTCAACACTGAAGCTTTCTTT. It codes for CASSQLNTEAFF.

V is TRBV7-9 and J is TRBJ2-7; 7 bases fit TRBD2. CDR3 size: 16 residues. V gave up 4 bases and J gave up 4 bases; unmatched junction bases: 13. CDR1 SEHNR and CDR2 FQNEAQ come from the germline V gene (reference sequence). The CDR3 DNA is TGTGCCAGCAGCTCGAACTTGGGCGGGAGTAGGTACGAGCAGTACTTC. Its translation is CASSSNLGGSRYEQYF.

The CDR3 is CSASRRSGVKQPQHF. The CDR3 DNA follows: TGCAGTGCTAGTAGGAGATCGGGGGTTAAGCAGCCCCAGCATTTT. The chain employs TRBV20-1 and TRBJ1-5, with D tentatively TRBD1 (5 bases). Looked up from germline, CDR1 is DFQATT and CDR2 is SNEGSKA (reference sequence). This CDR3 region has 15 residues. Trimming stripped 3 bases from V and 7 bases from J, with 19 bases between.

The table lists this clone with a count of one. The genes are TRBV7-9 and TRBJ1-6; 8 nucleotides align to TRBD1. V dropped 1 base and J dropped 7; count of bases not matched to a gene: 0. The CDR3 is 14 amino acids. Per germline, CDR1 SEHNR and CDR2 FQNEAQ (reference sequence). The CDR3 bases are TGTGCCAGCAGCTTAGACAGGGGGAATTCACCCCTCCACTTT. Its protein is CASSLDRGNSPLHF.

The DNA for the CDR3 is TGCGCCAGCAGCTCGCGACGGGATATGAACACTGAAGCTTTCTTT. Its translation is CASSSRRDMNTEAFF. This chain uses TRBV5-1 with TRBJ1-1; D gene uncertain. The V gene's germline CDR1 is SGHRS and CDR2 YFSETQ. Trimming cost V 3 bases and J 0 bases, with 12 bases left between them. This CDR3 has 15 residues.